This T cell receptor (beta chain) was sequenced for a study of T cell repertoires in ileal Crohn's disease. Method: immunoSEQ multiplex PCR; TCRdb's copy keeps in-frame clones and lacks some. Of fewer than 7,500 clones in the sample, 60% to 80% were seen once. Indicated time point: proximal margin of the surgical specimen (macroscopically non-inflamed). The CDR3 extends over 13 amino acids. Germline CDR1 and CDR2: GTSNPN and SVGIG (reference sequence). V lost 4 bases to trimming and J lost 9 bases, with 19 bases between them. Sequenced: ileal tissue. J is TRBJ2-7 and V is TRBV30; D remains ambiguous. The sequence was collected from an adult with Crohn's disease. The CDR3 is CAWTPRGGLGQYF. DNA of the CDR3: TGTGCCTGGACCCCTCGAGGTGGTTTGGGGCAGTACTTC. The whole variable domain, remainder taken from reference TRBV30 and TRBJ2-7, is SQTIHQWPATLVQPVGSPLSLECTVEGTSNPNLYWYRQAAGRGLQLLFYSVGIGQISSEVPQNLSASRPQDRQFILSSKKLLLSDSGFYLCAWTPRGGLGQYFGPGTRLTVT.